This T cell receptor beta chain was recorded in a study of blood T cell repertoires in COVID-19. Looking at the study overall: Sites across the United States, Italy and Spain contributed samples from acute and convalescent COVID-19. In each case, the material was cDNA or gDNA derived from T cells, B-cell-depleted T cells, or PBMCs.

CDR1 and CDR2 from the germline V gene are LNHNV and YYDKDF (reference sequence). The CDR3 is 15 residues long. The V segment lost 0 bases and the J segment 4 bases; nucleotides outside the gene matches: 3. In the authors' workflow: Amplification with reference gene primers provided the estimates of nucleated cell counts. The assay was immunoSEQ multiplex PCR, and TCRdb's table has in-frame clones only and misses some. The V and J calls and clone size are taken from that table; D and trimming were inferred from the DNA. This table holds 130,000 to 150,000 clones, roughly nine tenths found once. The sequence was collected from a woman aged 60 to 75 with active COVID-19. Sequencing was done on a sample of peripheral blood. The chain is built from TRBV15 and TRBJ2-7, with 10 bases aligning to TRBD1. CDR3 amino acids: CATSRDPGQGYEQYF. The CDR3 nucleotides are TGTGCCACCAGCAGAGACCCGGGACAGGGGTACGAGCAGTACTTC.